The 15 T cell receptor beta chains given below trace back to one sample, sequenced in a study of cytomegalovirus exposure and HLA in healthy donors. PCR employed 60 Vbeta and 13 Jbeta primers. Sequencing was performed with immunoSEQ multiplex PCR; in TCRdb, only in-frame clones are kept and a portion is missing. In the table there are 99,000 or so clones, over 9.5% of which are singletons. The sequencing input was PBMCs. These receptor sequences come from a middle-aged man in good health and CMV-seropositive.

In its sample, this clone was seen a few times. The rearrangement uses TRBV27 and TRBJ1-5, with 9 bases lining up with TRBD1. This CDR3 has 16 amino acids. Unmatched junction bases numbered 5, after V lost 1 base and J lost 4 bases. Looked up from germline, CDR1 is MNHEY and CDR2 is SMNVEV (reference sequence). The CDR3 loop is CASSLYATGGNQPQHF. The CDR3 DNA sequence: TGTGCCAGCAGTTTATACGCGACAGGGGGTAATCAGCCCCAGCATTTT.

This clone has only a few counts. At one end, the junction sequence differs from germline, possibly due to a read error. The identical CDR3 is also encoded by other nucleotide sequences in the sample. The J gene is TRBJ2-5, the V gene TRBV7-7, with 9 bases matching TRBD2. The V gene's germline CDR1 is SSHAT and CDR2 FNYEAQ (reference sequence). The CDR3 loop spans 15 amino acids. CDR3: CASSLGLAGVETQYF. Written as DNA, the CDR3 is TGTGCTAGCAGCTTAGGGTTAGCGGGAGTGGAGACCCAGTACTTC.

The rearrangement joins TRBV5-1 to TRBJ2-7; D is possibly TRBD1 (5 bases). The V and J ends lost 3 bases and 7 bases respectively, with 17 bases between them. Germline lookup yields CDR1 SGHRS and CDR2 YFSETQ. This CDR3 region has 14 residues. CDR3 nucleotide sequence: TGCGCCAGCAGCTCTACTGGGGCCGGAGAGGAGCAGTACTTC. Its protein is CASSSTGAGEEQYF.

The chain carries TRBV6-5 and TRBJ2-1; 9 bases fit TRBD1. Looked up from germline, CDR1 is MNHEY and CDR2 is SVGAGI. The CDR3 has 14 amino acids. J was trimmed by 9 bases and V by 3 bases; bases with no gene match: 6. The CDR3 sequence is CASSYRDRDFEQFF. CDR3 coding DNA: TGTGCCAGCAGTTATAGGGACAGGGATTTTGAGCAGTTCTTC.

This clone was counted between two and nine times. J is TRBJ2-7 and V is TRBV7-9, with 13 bases that match TRBD2. V gave up 2 bases and J gave up 2 bases; unmatched junction bases: 6. This CDR3 comprises 17 residues. The germline gives CDR1 SEHNR, CDR2 FQNEAQ (reference sequence). The DNA for the CDR3 is TGTGCCAGCAGCTTAACTAGCGGGAGGGCTTCTACCTACGAGCAGTACTTC. Translating gives CASSLTSGRASTYEQYF.

In this sample, this clone turned up a few times. The chain has TRBV29-1 and TRBJ1-2; perhaps TRBD1 as D (6 bases). Germline-derived CDR1 and CDR2 are SQVTM and ANQGSEA. This CDR3 comprises 13 residues. V lost 6 bases to trimming and J lost 2 bases, with 13 bases between them. CDR3 in DNA: TGCAGCGTAAAACTAGGACAGAACTATGGCTACACCTTC. It codes for CSVKLGQNYGYTF.

The V call is TRBV2, the J call TRBJ2-5, with D uncertain. V was shortened by 7 bases and J by 4 bases, with 10 bases between the two germline ends. In germline, CDR1 is SNHLY, CDR2 FYNNEI. The CDR3 is made up of 12 amino acids. The chain's CDR3 is CASTRVRETQYF. The CDR3 DNA follows: TGTGCCAGCACTCGGGTACGAGAGACCCAGTACTTC.

This clone was seen a handful of times. This chain uses TRBV5-4 with TRBJ2-1; D is unresolved. Germline-derived CDR1 and CDR2 are SGHNT and YYREEE (reference sequence). This CDR3 has 16 residues. Trimming removed 6 bases at V and 0 bases at J, with 16 bases between. This CDR3 reads CASTLGPPSSYNEQFF. CDR3 nucleotides: TGTGCCAGCACCCTAGGTCCGCCGAGCTCCTACAATGAGCAGTTCTTC.

The sample holds a few counts of this clone. The rearrangement joins TRBV28 to TRBJ1-1; possibly TRBD1 for D (5 bases). This CDR3 is 15 amino acids long. CDR1 is MDHEN and CDR2 is SYDVKM in the germline V gene. The V end was cut by 2 bases, the J end by 6 bases, with 16 bases between. The CDR3 spells CASSLVYDSTPEAFF. The CDR3 nucleotides are TGTGCCAGCAGTTTAGTTTACGACAGTACCCCTGAAGCTTTCTTT.

In its sample, this clone was seen a few times. The chain is built from TRBV5-8 and TRBJ2-7; TRBD2 might be the D (6 bases). The CDR3 contains 15 residues. V lost 3 bases, J lost 0 bases, and 13 bases lay in between. Germline-derived CDR1 and CDR2 are SGHTS and YDEGEE. The CDR3 DNA is TGTGCCAGCAGCTGGGACTTCTTTTCCTCCTACGAGCAGTACTTC. This gives the protein CASSWDFFSSYEQYF.

This clone was detected a few times. V gene TRBV2 combines with J gene TRBJ1-2; 7 bases are a match to TRBD1. The J segment lost 8 bases and the V segment lost 2 bases, leaving 8 bases of the junction unmatched. Germline assignment: CDR1 SNHLY and CDR2 FYNNEI. CDR3 length: 14 amino acids. CDR3 loop: CASSERRQGEGYTF. In DNA form, the CDR3 reads TGTGCCAGCAGTGAAAGGCGACAGGGAGAGGGCTACACCTTC.

The rearrangement joins TRBV6-1 to TRBJ2-4; D is unclear. Trimming removed 3 bases from V and 6 bases from J, with 15 bases in between. The CDR3 consists of 15 residues. The germline CDR1 and CDR2 sequences are MNHNS and SASEGT. This CDR3 is CASSERIQRLNIQYF. CDR3 coding DNA: TGTGCCAGCAGTGAGCGGATCCAAAGGCTAAACATTCAGTACTTC.

The V and J genes are TRBV29-1 and TRBJ1-4, with D maybe TRBD1 (5 bases). This CDR3 is built from 14 residues. Germline V CDR1 and CDR2: SQVTM, ANQGSEA. The V and J ends lost 4 bases and 0 bases respectively, with 9 bases between them. DNA of the CDR3: TGCAGCGTTGGGGAGGGGACAACTAATGAAAAACTGTTTTTT. It is translated as CSVGEGTTNEKLFF.

This clone was observed a handful of times. V usage is TRBV6-5 and J usage is TRBJ2-2, with D perhaps TRBD1 (5 bases). This CDR3 comprises 14 residues. V was pared by 5 bases and J by 2 bases, with 9 bases between. Germline V lookup: CDR1 MNHEY, CDR2 SVGAGI. The CDR3 sequence is CASSSTGNTGELFF. CDR3 DNA: TGTGCCAGCAGTAGTACAGGAAACACCGGGGAGCTGTTTTTT.

J is TRBJ1-3 and V is TRBV2; D is unclear. Germline CDR1 is SNHLY and CDR2 is FYNNEI. Trimming removed 8 bases at V and 0 bases at J, with 14 bases between. The CDR3 loop spans 15 amino acids. The CDR3, as DNA: TGTGCCAGCGGGAGCCAACCGATCTCTGGAAACACCATATATTTT. It translates to CASGSQPISGNTIYF.